This TCR beta chain derives from a study of CD8+ T cells in alopecia areata. Overall study: At a dose of 5 to 10 mg twice daily, oral tofacitinib was given to treated patients. Whole-study results and caveats: Persistence during tofacitinib was seen for many expanded lesional clones in scalp and blood. Especially in alopecia totalis/universalis, lesional scalp showed greater clonality than normal scalp did. Scalp clonality dropped significantly under tofacitinib, as did expanded CD8+ top-100 clones.

This clone came up once. As yet, its antigen is unknown. A read error may account for a junction end that differs from germline. The treatment is: oral pan-JAK inhibitor, 5-10 mg twice daily. Germline V gene lookup returns CDR1 SGHTA and CDR2 FQGNSA. The CDR3 is 12 residues long. Extracted from the samples, RNA was reverse transcribed into cDNA to serve as the sequencing template. Profiling relied on immunoSEQ multiplex PCR, and the TCRdb table lists in-frame clones only, not all of them. In the table there are 110,000 to 150,000 clones, about 88% of which are singletons. The chain has TRBV7-2 and TRBJ1-1, with D perhaps matching TRBD1 (6 bases). This TCR came from a human donor with alopecia areata. Here the sequenced sample was CD8+ T cells sorted from blood, taken at week 4, from a patient treated with tofacitinib. Here the CDR3 DNA reads TGTGCCAGCATCTTAGGGGGTTATGAAGCTTTCTTT. Translating gives CASILGGYEAFF. The full variable domain, in which reference TRBV7-2 and TRBJ1-1 provide the parts outside the CDR3, is GAGVSQSPSNKVTEKGKDVELRCDPISGHTALYWYRQSLGQGLEFLIYFQGNSAPDKSGLPSDRFSAERTGGSVSTLTIQRTQQEDSAVYLCASILGGYEAFFGQGTRLTVV.